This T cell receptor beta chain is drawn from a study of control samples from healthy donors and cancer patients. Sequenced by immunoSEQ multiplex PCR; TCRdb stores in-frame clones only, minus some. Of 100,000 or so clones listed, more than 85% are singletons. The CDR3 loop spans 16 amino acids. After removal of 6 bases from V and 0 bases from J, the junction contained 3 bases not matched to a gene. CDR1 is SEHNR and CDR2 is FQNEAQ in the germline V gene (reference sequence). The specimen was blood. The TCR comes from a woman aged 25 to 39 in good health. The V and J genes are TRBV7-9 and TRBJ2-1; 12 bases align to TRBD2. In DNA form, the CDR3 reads TGTGCCAGCAGAAGACTAGCGGGGGCCTCCTACAATGAGCAGTTCTTC. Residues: CASRRLAGASYNEQFF.